This T cell receptor beta chain appears in the sequencing data of a study of radiation and T cells in renal cell carcinoma. Trimming at V came to 4 bases and at J to 4 bases, leaving 2 bases not matched to a gene. Germline V gene sequence: CDR1 SEHNR, CDR2 FQNEAQ (reference sequence). The CDR3 sequence is 15 residues long. The time point is: blood 4 weeks post-SBRT, at nephrectomy. As for treatment: 15 Gy SBRT to primary tumor, nephrectomy 4 weeks later. Nephrectomy followed 15 Gy stereotactic body radiation by 4 weeks. This renal cell carcinoma was of the clear cell type. This clone was picked up one time. Its antigen is as yet unknown. The same CDR3 also results from other DNA sequences found in this sample. Study-wide results and caveats: No pretreatment tumor biopsies were available for baseline clonotypes. From baseline, blood top tumor clonotypes peaked at 2 weeks post-radiation.

Sequencing was performed with immunoSEQ multiplex PCR; in TCRdb, only in-frame clones are kept and a portion is missing. The sample holds about 77,000 clones, 83% seen once. The material was blood, obtained from a patient whose treatment included radiotherapy and nephrectomy. This clonotype was obtained from a woman aged 60 to 75 with renal cell carcinoma. This rearrangement joins TRBV7-9 to TRBJ2-7; 15 bases line up with TRBD2. As DNA, the CDR3 is TGTGCCAGCAGCTCGGGACTAGCGGGGGGTTACGAGCAGTACTTC. Protein sequence: CASSSGLAGGYEQYF.